In its sample, the clone carrying this T cell receptor (beta chain) was seen many times. The antigen is unknown. V was cut by 4 bases and J by 3 bases, with 9 bases left in between. Per the germline V gene, CDR1 is SQVTM and CDR2 is ANQGSEA. CDR3 length: 12 amino acids. The data originate from a study of regulatory T cells in long-lasting Graves disease. The time point denotes: newly diagnosed GD, antithyroid drugs for less than 3 months. PBMCs provided the RNA from which the TCR library was made. For TCR beta, libraries came from iRepertoire HTBI primers and Arm-PCR of CDR3 regions. From the multiplex PCR reads, TCRdb called clonotypes with MiXCR, one entry per CDR3 protein. The sample has a few hundred thousand distinct CDR3 sequences; around 11% are singletons. Regarding the study as a whole: Relative to new patients (roughly 980), persistent patients exhibited greater sharing of public clonotypes (more than 2,500).

A further study also used this sample, focusing on T cells in Graves' hyperthyroidism and ophthalmopathy. As reported in that work: In the first-round RT-PCR of the TCR CDR3, the HTBI primer set was used. Blood held most thyroid clonotypes expanded above 0.001 frequency.

The chain joins TRBV29-1 to TRBJ1-1, with unresolved D. This specimen consisted of peripheral blood mononuclear cells (PBMCs), obtained at new diagnosis, from a patient treated with antithyroid drugs. This sequence originates from a woman under 30 with Graves disease. This CDR3 reads CSVAMGDTEAFF. The CDR3 DNA reads as TGCAGCGTTGCGATGGGTGACACTGAAGCTTTCTTT. The variable domain in full, with the rest retrieved from reference TRBV29-1 and TRBJ1-1, is SAVISQKPSRDICQRGTSLTIQCQVDSQVTMMFWYRQQPGQSLTLIATANQGSEATYESGFVIDKFPISRPNLTFSTLTVSNMSPEDSSIYLCSVAMGDTEAFFGQGTRLTVV.